This TCR beta chain derives from a study of blood T cell repertoires in COVID-19. V dropped 5 bases and J dropped 9; count of bases not matched to a gene: 10. The CDR3 extends over 14 amino acids. Germline CDR1 reads MNHEY; CDR2 reads SVGEGT. Data came from immunoSEQ multiplex PCR; TCRdb stores just in-frame clones and leaves some out. Of about 320,000 clones in the sample, roughly 85% were seen once. This clonotype was sampled from a woman between 25 and 40 years old who had recovered from COVID-19. Material for sequencing was PBMCs or T cells enriched from blood (not recorded which). The V call is TRBV6-2 or TRBV6-3, the J call TRBJ2-1; TRBD2 agrees at 7 bases. The CDR3 loop reads CASSPGGRATEQFF. CDR3 nucleotide sequence: TGTGCCAGCAGTCCCGGGGGGAGGGCTACTGAGCAGTTCTTC.